Listed below are T cell receptor beta chains from one sample, sequenced in a study of blood T cell repertoires in COVID-19. Method: immunoSEQ multiplex PCR; TCRdb's copy keeps in-frame clones and lacks some. The profile covers fewer than 90,000 clones, with 70% to 80% appearing a single time and about half taken by the ten largest. Source material: peripheral blood. These receptor sequences come from a human donor in a cohort sampled during active COVID-19. CDR3s include the opening cysteine and the closing phenylalanine or tryptophan. Each record gives: J gene, D gene, clone size, V gene, CDR3 DNA, CDR3 protein. The D gene is left open where the match is weak. Size is omitted from some rows. Given values are once, few, many or a class for expanded clones.

TRBJ1-2 | TRBD1 | - | TRBV5-1 | TGCGCCAGCAGCTATACCGTAGGACAGGGAAGAATTAGAGAGGACTATGGCTACACCTTC | CASSYTVGQGRIREDYGYTF
TRBJ1-4 | - | once | TRBV15 | TGTGCCACCAGACTCGGCGGCTCGGAAAAACTGTTTTTT | CATRLGGSEKLFF
TRBJ1-4 | - | - | TRBV12-3/TRBV12-4 | TGTGCCAGCAGTTTGGGCATTCGGGAAAAACTGTTTTTT | CASSLGIREKLFF
TRBJ1-1 | - | - | TRBV5-6 | TGTGCCAGCAGCTTAGGGGACACTGAAGCTTTCTTT | CASSLGDTEAFF
TRBJ2-1 | - | once | TRBV29-1 | TGCAGCGTCGCGGCCATGAGGAGCAATGAGCAGTTCTTC | CSVAAMRSNEQFF
TRBJ2-5 | - | - | TRBV4-3 | TGCGCCAGCAGCTTTACGACTCGGGAGACCCAGTACTTC | CASSFTTRETQYF
TRBJ2-2 | TRBD2 | once | TRBV7-2 | TGTGCCAGCAGCTCGAAGACTAGCGGGAGGGCCCTGGACACCGGGGAGCTGTTTTTT | CASSSKTSGRALDTGELFF
TRBJ2-1 | - | - | TRBV14 | TGTGCCAGCAGCCACGGAGCTATTCGAGGGAATGAGCAGTTCTTC | CASSHGAIRGNEQFF
TRBJ2-7 | TRBD1 | - | TRBV5-1 | TGCGCCAGCAGCTCCGGGACAGGGGGCTACGAGCAGTACTTC | CASSSGTGGYEQYF
TRBJ1-6 | TRBD1 | - | TRBV6-1 | TGTGCCAGCAACCCGGGACAGCTTAATTCACCCCTCCACTTT | CASNPGQLNSPLHF
TRBJ1-2 | - | - | TRBV5-4 | TGTGCCAGCAGCTCGGGCGGGTCTTTTGGCTATGGCTACACCTTC | CASSSGGSFGYGYTF
TRBJ1-5 | - | - | TRBV6-1 | TGTGCCAGCAGTGACGTTGGCCAGCCCCAGCATTTT | CASSDVGQPQHF
TRBJ2-5 | TRBD1 | - | TRBV4-3 | TGCGCCAGCAGCCAACGCGCCGGGACAGGGGGAGAGACCCAGTACTTC | CASSQRAGTGGETQYF
TRBJ2-7 | TRBD1 | - | TRBV12-5 | TGTGCTAGTGGTTTGAATGTACCGGGACAGATACCTTACGAGCAGTACTTC | CASGLNVPGQIPYEQYF
TRBJ2-7 | - | once | TRBV10-3 | TGTGCCATCAGTGAAAGAGACAGAGGCCCCTACGAGCAGTACTTC | CAISERDRGPYEQYF
TRBJ2-7 | TRBD2 | - | TRBV28 | TGTGCCAGCAGTACTAAACCCACTAGCGGGCGTTACGAGCAGTACTTC | CASSTKPTSGRYEQYF
TRBJ1-1 | - | - | TRBV11-2 | TGTGCCAGCAGCTTAACCCTGACAGGCATCTACACTGAAGCTTTCTTT | CASSLTLTGIYTEAFF
TRBJ2-1 | TRBD2 | - | TRBV9 | TGTGCCAGCAGCACAGGAGTTAGCGGGAGCAACAATGAGCAGTTCTTC | CASSTGVSGSNNEQFF
TRBJ2-2 | TRBD2 | - | TRBV9 | TGTGCCAGCAGCCTTACTAGCGGGAACTCCCCCGGGGAGCTGTTTTTT | CASSLTSGNSPGELFF
TRBJ2-6 | - | - | TRBV24-1 | TGTGCCACCAGTCCTAGGGTGCGCAGGGATGGGGCCAACGTCCTGACTTTC | CATSPRVRRDGANVLTF
TRBJ2-1 | - | - | TRBV24-1 | TGTGCCACCAGTGATTTGACTAGGTCGGTGTTCTTC | CATSDLTRSVFF
TRBJ2-5 | TRBD2 | - | TRBV5-1 | TGCGCCAGCAGCCCAATCACACTAGCGGTCCAAGAGACCCAGTACTTC | CASSPITLAVQETQYF
TRBJ2-5 | - | - | TRBV7-3 | TGTGCCAGCAGCTTTGGACAGCAAGAGACCCAGTACTTC | CASSFGQQETQYF
TRBJ2-7 | TRBD1 | - | TRBV28 | TGTGCCAGCAGTCATGACAGGGCGAGCTCCTACGAGCAGTACTTC | CASSHDRASSYEQYF
TRBJ2-2 | TRBD2 | - | TRBV6-2/TRBV6-3 | TGTGCCAGCAGCAATCCGGGACTAGCGGCGAACACCGGGGAGCTGTTTTTT | CASSNPGLAANTGELFF
TRBJ1-2 | - | - | TRBV28 | TGTGCCAGCAGTTTCGACAGGATTGATGGCTACACCTTC | CASSFDRIDGYTF
TRBJ2-2 | TRBD1 | - | TRBV18 | TGTGCCAGCTCACCGCGGACAGGAACGAACACCGGGGAGCTGTTTTTT | CASSPRTGTNTGELFF
TRBJ1-3 | TRBD1 | - | TRBV18 | TGTGCCAGCTCAACCACACCGGGACAGGGAGGTCACACCATATATTTT | CASSTTPGQGGHTIYF
TRBJ2-5 | - | once | TRBV30 | TGTGCCTGGAGATCGGGGGTTTCCCAGTACTTC | CAWRSGVSQYF
TRBJ2-7 | TRBD2 | - | TRBV4-1 | TGCGCCAGCAGCCAAGATTGGACTAGAGACGAGCAGTACTTC | CASSQDWTRDEQYF
TRBJ1-1 | - | few | TRBV11-3 | TGTGCCAGCAGCACGGGACTTAGGAACACTGAAGCTTTCTTT | CASSTGLRNTEAFF
TRBJ1-6 | - | - | TRBV2 | TGTGCCAGCAGAGCGACAGGACCGGTTTCACCCCTCCACTTT | CASRATGPVSPLHF
TRBJ2-5 | - | - | TRBV16 | TGTGCCAGCAGCCGGCAGGTTGCAGGAGGTCGGGAGACCCAGTACTTC | CASSRQVAGGRETQYF
TRBJ1-4 | - | - | TRBV18 | TGTGCCAGCTCCGGCTCGGAGGGGGAAAAACTGTTTTTT | CASSGSEGEKLFF
TRBJ2-5 | - | - | TRBV7-2 | TGTGCCAGCAGCTTAAGCACAGAGACCCAGTACTTC | CASSLSTETQYF
TRBJ2-7 | TRBD2 | - | TRBV5-4 | TGTGCCAGCAGATCCACTAGCGGCTCCTACGAGCAGTACTTC | CASRSTSGSYEQYF
TRBJ1-2 | TRBD1 | few | TRBV7-9 | TGTGCCAGCAGCTTGACAGGGGCGAACTATGGCTACACCTTC | CASSLTGANYGYTF
TRBJ2-7 | TRBD2 | - | TRBV11-2 | TGTGCCAGCAGCCCGTCACTAGCGGGAGCTCGGGAGCAGTACTTC | CASSPSLAGAREQYF
TRBJ2-1 | TRBD2 | - | TRBV6-5 | TGTGCCAGCAGTCCGGCGGGAGGGCCTCGAAATGAGCAGTTCTTC | CASSPAGGPRNEQFF
TRBJ2-1 | TRBD2 | - | TRBV29-1 | TGCAGCGCCTCTAGCGGGAGGTGGAACAATGAGCAGTTCTTC | CSASSGRWNNEQFF
TRBJ2-2 | - | - | TRBV10-3 | TGTGCCATCAGTAAGGAGGGGCCCCAAGTGCTGTTTTTT | CAISKEGPQVLFF
TRBJ2-1 | - | once | TRBV2 | TGTGCCAGCAATGAGCGCACGTACAATGAGCAGTTCTTC | CASNERTYNEQFF
TRBJ2-5 | TRBD1 | once | TRBV12-5 | TGTGCTAGTGGGACGGGACAGCCCCGGGAGACCCAGTACTTC | CASGTGQPRETQYF